This T cell receptor (beta chain) was documented in a study of T cell repertoires in cytomegalovirus infection. TCRdb independently ran MiXCR on the reads; one entry per CDR3 protein. The sample has around 450,000 distinct CDR3 sequences, approximately 30% seen once. Germline V gene lookup returns CDR1 MNHEY and CDR2 SVGEGT. CDR3 length equals 13 residues. Trimming stripped 2 bases from V and 4 bases from J, with 9 bases between. There are a few counts of this clonotype. This clonotype was sampled from a human donor in good health (CMV status not recorded). Some clones in this sample may be carry-over from other donors' samples. The rearrangement uses TRBV6-2 or TRBV6-3 and TRBJ2-7; no reliable D call. The sequencing sample was made of PBMCs. The CDR3 protein is CASSYGFTYEQYF. For the CDR3, the DNA is TGTGCCAGCAGTTACGGCTTCACGTACGAGCAGTACTTC.